This is a list of T cell receptor beta chains from one sample in a study of tumor-infiltrating lymphocytes in localized non-small cell lung cancer. TCRdb's table, derived via immunoSEQ multiplex PCR, lists solely in-frame clones and lacks some. Of about 29,000 clones in the sample, approximately 85% are singletons; the top ten hold around 2%. Sample: lung tumor tissue. The source of these receptors is a human donor with non-small cell lung cancer. Both conserved end residues are part of each CDR3. D genes are given only for firm matches. Clone size is not always given. Where it is, it says once, few, many or a class for expanded clones.

size: -; D: TRBD1; V: TRBV30; J: TRBJ1-5; CDR3: CAWSGTGYQPQHF; DNA: TGTGCCTGGAGTGGGACAGGGTATCAGCCCCAGCATTTT
size: -; D: -; V: TRBV18; J: TRBJ1-1; CDR3: CASSPPGRTANTEAFF; DNA: TGTGCCAGCTCACCACCGGGGCGGACAGCGAACACTGAAGCTTTCTTT
size: -; D: -; V: TRBV7-9; J: TRBJ1-2; CDR3: CASSLRAGRGYTF; DNA: TGTGCCAGCAGCTTAAGAGCAGGGAGAGGCTACACCTTC
size: once; D: TRBD2; V: TRBV4-3; J: TRBJ2-3; CDR3: CASSQKTSGTDTQYF; DNA: TGCGCCAGCAGCCAAAAGACTAGCGGCACAGATACGCAGTATTTT
size: -; D: -; V: TRBV4-3; J: TRBJ2-7; CDR3: CASSHGPQTGAAYEQYF; DNA: TGCGCCAGCAGCCACGGTCCCCAGACGGGGGCAGCCTACGAGCAGTACTTC
size: -; D: -; V: TRBV28; J: TRBJ2-3; CDR3: CASRGLWDTQYF; DNA: TGTGCCAGCAGGGGGCTATGGGATACGCAGTATTTT
size: -; D: -; V: TRBV30; J: TRBJ1-6; CDR3: CAWSQGINNSPLHF; DNA: TGTGCCTGGAGTCAAGGCATCAATAATTCACCCCTCCACTTT
size: -; D: TRBD1; V: TRBV5-1; J: TRBJ2-2; CDR3: CASRRAGTGATGELFF; DNA: TGCGCCAGCAGGCGGGCCGGGACAGGGGCCACCGGGGAGCTGTTTTTT
size: -; D: -; V: TRBV30; J: TRBJ2-3; CDR3: CAWSVMGDTQYF; DNA: TGTGCCTGGAGTGTAATGGGGGATACGCAGTATTTT
size: -; D: -; V: TRBV7-8; J: TRBJ1-5; CDR3: CASSSRDSNQPQHF; DNA: TGTGCCAGCAGCTCCCGGGACAGCAATCAGCCCCAGCATTTT
size: once; D: -; V: TRBV11-2; J: TRBJ2-2; CDR3: CASSPSGEPAGELFF; DNA: TGTGCCAGCTCCCCCTCGGGGGAGCCCGCCGGGGAGCTGTTTTTT
size: -; D: -; V: TRBV19; J: TRBJ1-1; CDR3: CASSISSGDFTEAFF; DNA: TGTGCCAGTAGTATATCGTCCGGGGACTTCACTGAAGCTTTCTTT
size: -; D: TRBD2; V: TRBV4-1; J: TRBJ2-3; CDR3: CASSQDPSGASTDTQYF; DNA: TGCGCCAGCAGCCAAGATCCTAGCGGGGCAAGCACAGATACGCAGTATTTT
size: -; D: -; V: TRBV15; J: TRBJ2-6; CDR3: CATSREGGWSGANVLTF; DNA: TGTGCCACCAGCAGAGAAGGAGGGTGGTCTGGGGCCAACGTCCTGACTTTC
size: -; D: -; V: TRBV5-4; J: TRBJ2-1; CDR3: CASSSEGGLTYNEQFF; DNA: TGTGCCAGCAGCTCCGAGGGGGGCCTCACCTACAATGAGCAGTTCTTC
size: -; D: TRBD1; V: TRBV6-5; J: TRBJ1-6; CDR3: CASRRGPFNSPLHF; DNA: TGTGCCAGCAGGAGGGGGCCGTTTAATTCACCCCTCCACTTT
size: -; D: -; V: TRBV2; J: TRBJ2-5; CDR3: CASSVAGVGETQYF; DNA: TGTGCCAGCAGTGTCGCAGGGGTAGGGGAGACCCAGTACTTC
size: -; D: TRBD2; V: TRBV5-4; J: TRBJ2-3; CDR3: CASSLGLAGGHTDTQYF; DNA: TGTGCCAGCAGCTTGGGACTAGCGGGGGGCCACACAGATACGCAGTATTTT
size: -; D: -; V: TRBV5-4; J: TRBJ1-2; CDR3: CASSSLQGRYGYTF; DNA: TGTGCCAGCAGCTCACTGCAGGGCCGGTATGGCTACACCTTC
size: -; D: TRBD1; V: TRBV2; J: TRBJ2-1; CDR3: CASSQDRVYNEQFF; DNA: TGTGCCAGCAGTCAGGACAGGGTATACAATGAGCAGTTCTTC
size: -; D: TRBD1; V: TRBV27; J: TRBJ1-1; CDR3: CASSVPGTGGTEAFF; DNA: TGTGCCAGCAGTGTCCCCGGGACAGGGGGGACTGAAGCTTTCTTT
size: -; D: -; V: TRBV5-5; J: TRBJ1-2; CDR3: CASSLGTIAVGGYTF; DNA: TGTGCCAGCAGCCTAGGGACGATCGCGGTAGGTGGCTACACCTTC
size: -; D: -; V: TRBV18; J: TRBJ1-5; CDR3: CASSPRRGNQPQHF; DNA: TGTGCCAGCTCACCCCGACGGGGAAATCAGCCCCAGCATTTT
size: -; D: TRBD1; V: TRBV19; J: TRBJ2-3; CDR3: CASSTGQGTDTQYF; DNA: TGTGCCAGTAGTACTGGACAGGGCACAGATACGCAGTATTTT
size: -; D: -; V: TRBV6-6; J: TRBJ1-5; CDR3: CATFQRGYSNQPQHF; DNA: TGTGCCACTTTCCAACGGGGGTATAGCAATCAGCCCCAGCATTTT
size: -; D: -; V: TRBV7-2; J: TRBJ2-7; CDR3: CASSLTDRDGPYEQYF; DNA: TGTGCCAGCAGCTTAACGGATAGGGACGGACCCTACGAGCAGTACTTC
size: -; D: -; V: TRBV2; J: TRBJ2-2; CDR3: CASRDRSTGELFF; DNA: TGTGCCAGCAGAGACAGGAGTACCGGGGAGCTGTTTTTT
size: few; D: -; V: TRBV18; J: TRBJ1-1; CDR3: CASSLLQVPNTEAFF; DNA: TGTGCCAGCTCACTATTACAGGTACCGAACACTGAAGCTTTCTTT
size: once; D: TRBD2; V: TRBV5-6; J: TRBJ2-1; CDR3: CASSSGLAVYSYNEQFF; DNA: TGTGCCAGCAGCTCGGGACTAGCGGTTTACTCCTACAATGAGCAGTTCTTC
size: few; D: -; V: TRBV7-2; J: TRBJ2-5; CDR3: CASSLGWGGQETQYF; DNA: TGTGCCAGCAGCTTAGGATGGGGAGGCCAAGAGACCCAGTACTTC
size: -; D: TRBD1; V: TRBV28; J: TRBJ2-3; CDR3: CASSRQGVRDTQYF; DNA: TGTGCCAGCAGCCGACAGGGGGTAAGAGATACGCAGTATTTT
size: -; D: -; V: TRBV4-2; J: TRBJ1-2; CDR3: CASSQGQTGNNYGYTF; DNA: TGTGCCAGCAGCCAAGGTCAGACAGGAAACAACTATGGCTACACCTTC
size: -; D: TRBD1; V: TRBV7-2; J: TRBJ2-1; CDR3: CASSLNRGEQFF; DNA: TGTGCCAGCAGCTTGAACAGGGGCGAGCAGTTCTTC
size: -; D: -; V: TRBV12-5; J: TRBJ2-5; CDR3: CASGLGPRETQYF; DNA: TGTGCTAGTGGTTTAGGGCCTCGGGAGACCCAGTACTTC
size: -; D: TRBD1; V: TRBV5-4; J: TRBJ1-1; CDR3: CASSLRQGPGNTEAFF; DNA: TGTGCCAGCAGCCTTCGACAGGGTCCGGGGAACACTGAAGCTTTCTTT
size: -; D: -; V: TRBV7-2; J: TRBJ1-1; CDR3: CASSLLGGNTEAFF; DNA: TGTGCCAGCAGCTTACTCGGAGGGAACACTGAAGCTTTCTTT
size: -; D: -; V: TRBV10-3; J: TRBJ2-2; CDR3: CAISAGGELFF; DNA: TGTGCCATCAGTGCTGGCGGGGAGCTGTTTTTT
size: few; D: -; V: TRBV6-5; J: TRBJ1-2; CDR3: CASSYSQVYGYTF; DNA: TGTGCCAGCAGTTACTCTCAAGTCTATGGCTACACCTTC
size: -; D: TRBD1; V: TRBV7-6; J: TRBJ1-4; CDR3: CASSQGQGSEKLFF; DNA: TGTGCCAGCAGCCAGGGACAGGGGAGTGAAAAACTGTTTTTT
size: -; D: TRBD1; V: TRBV29-1; J: TRBJ1-1; CDR3: CSVEPDRINTEAFF; DNA: TGCAGCGTTGAACCGGACAGGATTAACACTGAAGCTTTCTTT